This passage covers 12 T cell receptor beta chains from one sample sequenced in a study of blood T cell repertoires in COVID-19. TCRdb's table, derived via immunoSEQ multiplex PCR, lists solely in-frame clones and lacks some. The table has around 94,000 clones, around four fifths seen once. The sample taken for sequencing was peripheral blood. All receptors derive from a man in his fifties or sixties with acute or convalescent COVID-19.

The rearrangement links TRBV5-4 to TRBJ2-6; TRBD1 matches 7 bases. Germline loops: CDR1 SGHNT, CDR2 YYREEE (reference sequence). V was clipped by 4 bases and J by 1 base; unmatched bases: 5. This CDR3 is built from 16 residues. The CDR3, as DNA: TGTGCCAGCAGCGCTACAGGGGTTTCTGGGGCCAACGTCCTGACTTTC. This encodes CASSATGVSGANVLTF.

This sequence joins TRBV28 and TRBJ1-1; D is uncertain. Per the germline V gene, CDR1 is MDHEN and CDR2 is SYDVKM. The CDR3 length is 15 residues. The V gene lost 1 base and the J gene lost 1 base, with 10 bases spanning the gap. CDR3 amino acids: CASSLFEGSNTEAFF. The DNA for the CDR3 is TGTGCCAGCAGTTTATTCGAGGGATCGAACACTGAAGCTTTCTTT.

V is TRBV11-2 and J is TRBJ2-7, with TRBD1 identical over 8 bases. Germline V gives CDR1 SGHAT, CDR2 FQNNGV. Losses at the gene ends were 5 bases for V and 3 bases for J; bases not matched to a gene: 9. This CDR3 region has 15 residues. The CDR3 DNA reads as TGTGCCAGCAGCCTAGGGAGCGGACAGGGCTACGAGCAGTACTTC. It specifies CASSLGSGQGYEQYF. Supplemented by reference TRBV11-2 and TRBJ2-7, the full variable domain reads EAGVAQSPRYKIIEKRQSVAFWCNPISGHATLYWYQQILGQGPKLLIQFQNNGVVDDSQLPKDRFSAERLKGVDSTLKIQPAKLEDSAVYLCASSLGSGQGYEQYFGPGTRLTVT.

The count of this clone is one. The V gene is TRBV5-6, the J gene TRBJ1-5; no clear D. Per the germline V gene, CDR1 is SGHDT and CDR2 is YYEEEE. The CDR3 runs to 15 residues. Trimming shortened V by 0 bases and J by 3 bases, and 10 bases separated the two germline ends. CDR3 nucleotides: TGTGCCAGCAGCTTGGCCGGGGTGATCAATCAGCCCCAGCATTTT. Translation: CASSLAGVINQPQHF.

The CDR3 is CASSRPGTSTDTQYF. CDR3 DNA sequence: TGTGCCAGCAGCCGGCCAGGGACTAGCACAGATACGCAGTATTTT. The V and J genes are TRBV6-5 and TRBJ2-3; weak D call: TRBD2 (6 bases). Per germline, CDR1 MNHEY and CDR2 SVGAGI. V was cut by 6 bases and J by 0 bases, with 13 bases left in between. The CDR3 is made up of 15 amino acids.

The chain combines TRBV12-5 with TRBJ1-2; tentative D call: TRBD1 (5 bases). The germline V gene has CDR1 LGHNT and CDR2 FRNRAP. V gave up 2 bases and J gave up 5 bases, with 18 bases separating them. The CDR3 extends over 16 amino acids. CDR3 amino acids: CASGLTTDALGYGYTF. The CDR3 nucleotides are TGTGCTAGTGGTTTGACGACAGACGCATTGGGATATGGCTACACCTTC. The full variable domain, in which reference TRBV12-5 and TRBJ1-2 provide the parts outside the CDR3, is DARVTQTPRHKVTEMGQEVTMRCQPILGHNTVFWYRQTMMQGLELLAYFRNRAPLDDSGMPKDRFSAEMPDATLATLKIQPSEPRDSAVYFCASGLTTDALGYGYTFGSGTRLTVV.

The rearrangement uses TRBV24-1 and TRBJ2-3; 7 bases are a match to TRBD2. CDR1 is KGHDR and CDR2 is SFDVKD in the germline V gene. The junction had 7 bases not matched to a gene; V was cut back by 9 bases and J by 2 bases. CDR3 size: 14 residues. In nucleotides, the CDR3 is TGTGCCACCCAGGGAGGGGCCAACACAGATACGCAGTATTTT. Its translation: CATQGGANTDTQYF.

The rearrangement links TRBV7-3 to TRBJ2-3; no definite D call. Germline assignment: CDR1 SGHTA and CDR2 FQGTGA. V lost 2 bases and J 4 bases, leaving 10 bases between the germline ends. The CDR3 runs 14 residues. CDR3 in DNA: TGTGCCAGCAGCTTAGGATTAGCCCCAGATACGCAGTATTTT. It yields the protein CASSLGLAPDTQYF.

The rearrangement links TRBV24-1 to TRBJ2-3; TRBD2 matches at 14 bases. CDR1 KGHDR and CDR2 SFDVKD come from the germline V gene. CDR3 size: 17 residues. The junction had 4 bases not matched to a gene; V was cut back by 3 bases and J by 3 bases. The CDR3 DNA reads TGTGCCACCAGTGATGGTGGGACTAGCGGGAGAACAGATACGCAGTATTTT. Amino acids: CATSDGGTSGRTDTQYF.

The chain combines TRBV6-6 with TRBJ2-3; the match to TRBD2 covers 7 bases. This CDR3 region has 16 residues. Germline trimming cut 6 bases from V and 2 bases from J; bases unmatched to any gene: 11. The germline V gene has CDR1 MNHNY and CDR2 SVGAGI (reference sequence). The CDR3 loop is CASSYGGSVFTDTQYF. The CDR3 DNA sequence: TGTGCCAGCAGCTACGGGGGGTCGGTATTCACAGATACGCAGTATTTT.

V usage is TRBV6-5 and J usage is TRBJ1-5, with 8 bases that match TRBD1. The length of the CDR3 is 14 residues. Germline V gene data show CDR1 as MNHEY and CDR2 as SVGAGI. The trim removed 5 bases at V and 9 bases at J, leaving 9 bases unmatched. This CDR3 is CASSSGQGVRPQHF. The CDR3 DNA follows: TGTGCCAGCAGTAGCGGACAGGGTGTGCGGCCCCAGCATTTT.

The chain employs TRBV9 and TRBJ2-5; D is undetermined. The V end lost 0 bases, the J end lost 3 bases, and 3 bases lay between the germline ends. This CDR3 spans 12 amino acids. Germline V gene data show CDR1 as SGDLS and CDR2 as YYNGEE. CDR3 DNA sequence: TGTGCCAGCAGCGTAGCTGAAGAGACCCAGTACTTC. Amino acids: CASSVAEETQYF. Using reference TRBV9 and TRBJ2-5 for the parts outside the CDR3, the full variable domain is DSGVTQTPKHLITATGQRVTLRCSPRSGDLSVYWYQQSLDQGLQFLIQYYNGEERAKGNILERFSAQQFPDLHSELNLSSLELGDSALYFCASSVAEETQYFGPGTRLLVL.